Following are 16 T cell receptor beta chains from one sample sequenced in a study of blood T cells in healthy people across ages. It was with a sample-barcoded 5' primer and a J-beta primer mix that a second PCR of roughly 7 to 12 cycles was run. Via MiXCR, TCRdb re-called the 5' RACE reads, giving one row per CDR3 protein. This sample has 1.5 million to 2 million distinct CDR3 sequences, with roughly a third found just once. The specimen was blood. The receptor source for this set is a woman aged 25 to 45 in good health.

This clonotype was found a few times. This rearrangement joins TRBV27 to TRBJ1-1; possibly TRBD1 for D (5 bases). The CDR3 has 13 amino acids. CDR1 and CDR2 (germline): MNHEY, SMNVEV (reference sequence). V dropped 9 bases and J dropped 5 bases, with 16 bases sitting between them. CDR3 coding DNA: TGTGCCAGTTCGCGACTCGGGGGAACTGAAGCTTTCTTT. It translates to CASSRLGGTEAFF.

This clonotype was observed once. The chain has TRBV6-1 and TRBJ2-2; the D call may be TRBD1 or TRBD2 (5 bases each). This CDR3 is built from 18 residues. The ends were cut back, 5 bases at V and 4 bases at J, with 23 bases in the middle. Germline values: CDR1 MNHNS, CDR2 SASEGT. This CDR3 is CASSPYGEVPRGTGELFF. The CDR3 DNA reads as TGTGCCAGCAGTCCCTACGGGGAAGTACCGAGGGGCACCGGGGAGCTGTTTTTT.

This clonotype was picked up a small number of times. The V and J genes are TRBV7-3 and TRBJ2-1; D not certain. The CDR3 runs 17 residues. The germline gives CDR1 SGHTA, CDR2 FQGTGA. Trimming left V 1 base short and J 4 bases short, with 17 bases between. The CDR3 DNA sequence: TGTGCCAGCAGCTTAATAGTTGGGGTTTCAGGTTACAATGAGCAGTTCTTC. Protein product: CASSLIVGVSGYNEQFF.

This clonotype appeared a few times. The chain links TRBV4-2 to TRBJ2-1, with D perhaps TRBD2 (6 bases). The CDR3 extends over 15 amino acids. The germline gives CDR1 LGHNA, CDR2 YNFKEQ. Trimming removed 0 bases at V and 10 bases at J, with 16 bases between. DNA of the CDR3: TGTGCCAGCAGCCAAGAGGGGAGTGACCGGGGGGAGCAGTTCTTC. Translation: CASSQEGSDRGEQFF.

This clonotype appeared a few times. The chain has TRBV5-1 and TRBJ2-3; the match to TRBD1 covers 7 bases. The V and J ends lost 3 bases and 0 bases, in that order; junction bases with no gene match: 7. Germline V lookup: CDR1 SGHRS, CDR2 YFSETQ. CDR3 size: 16 residues. The CDR3 bases are TGCGCCAGCAGCTCGACCGGGACAGCGAGCACAGATACGCAGTATTTT. It yields the protein CASSSTGTASTDTQYF.

The sample holds many counts of this clonotype. This chain joins TRBV7-8 and TRBJ2-1; D not resolved. In germline, CDR1 is SGHVS, CDR2 FQNEAQ. CDR3 length: 13 amino acids. Trimming removed 5 bases from V and 8 bases from J, with 13 bases in between. CDR3 region: CASSPLSRDEQFF. The DNA for the CDR3 is TGTGCCAGCAGCCCCCTCTCTAGGGATGAGCAGTTCTTC.

The V gene is TRBV11-2, the J gene TRBJ1-1; D is undetermined. This CDR3 comprises 14 residues. Germline V gives CDR1 SGHAT, CDR2 FQNNGV. V gave up 1 base and J gave up 8 bases, with 14 bases separating them. CDR3 sequence reads: CASSLVTAGQEAFF. DNA for the CDR3: TGTGCCAGCAGCTTAGTAACGGCAGGCCAGGAAGCTTTCTTT. Drawing the rest from reference TRBV11-2 and TRBJ1-1, the complete variable domain is EAGVAQSPRYKIIEKRQSVAFWCNPISGHATLYWYQQILGQGPKLLIQFQNNGVVDDSQLPKDRFSAERLKGVDSTLKIQPAKLEDSAVYLCASSLVTAGQEAFFGQGTRLTVV.

This clonotype came up many times. The gene calls are TRBV29-1 and TRBJ2-7, with 7 bases matching TRBD1. The CDR3 runs to 14 residues. Germline V gene lookup returns CDR1 SQVTM and CDR2 ANQGSEA. Trimming cost V 5 bases and J 0 bases; bases outside gene matches: 7. The CDR3 nucleotides are TGCAGCGTTTTCGAACAGGGGCGCTCCTACGAGCAGTACTTC. Amino acid sequence: CSVFEQGRSYEQYF.

In its sample, this clonotype was seen a few times. This chain uses TRBV28 with TRBJ2-7, with TRBD1 as a possible D gene (6 bases). The germline gives CDR1 MDHEN, CDR2 SYDVKM. Trimming pared 4 bases from V and 0 bases from J, leaving 10 bases between. This CDR3 is 14 amino acids long. CDR3 nucleotide sequence: TGTGCCAGCAGTTCGGGACACCACTCCTACGAGCAGTACTTC. Its protein is CASSSGHHSYEQYF. Based on the CDR3 plus reference TRBV28 and TRBJ2-7, the full variable domain is DVKVTQSSRYLVKRTGEKVFLECVQDMDHENMFWYRQDPGLGLRLIYFSYDVKMKEKGDIPEGYSVSREKKERFSLILESASTNQTSMYLCASSSGHHSYEQYFGPGTRLTVT.

This clonotype has just a few counts. The chain employs TRBV27 and TRBJ1-1; 11 nucleotides align to TRBD1. Germline CDR1 MNHEY, CDR2 SMNVEV (reference sequence). V lost 5 bases and J lost 7; bases outside the gene matches: 9. The CDR3 totals 15 residues. This CDR3 is CASSPRTGGSDEAFF. CDR3 DNA sequence: TGTGCCAGCAGTCCCCGGACAGGGGGCTCAGATGAAGCTTTCTTT.

The chain recombines TRBV7-9 with TRBJ2-3, with D maybe TRBD1 (6 bases). Trimming cost V 5 bases and J 6 bases, with 21 bases left between them. The CDR3 is 16 amino acids. Germline V gene sequence: CDR1 SEHNR, CDR2 FQNEAQ (reference sequence). The CDR3 reads CASSRLQQQGTDTQYF. The CDR3 region has the DNA TGTGCCAGCAGCCGCTTACAACAACAGGGAACGGATACGCAGTATTTT. The variable domain in full, with the rest retrieved from reference TRBV7-9 and TRBJ2-3, is DTGVSQNPRHKITKRGQNVTFRCDPISEHNRLYWYRQTLGQGPEFLTYFQNEAQLEKSRLLSDRFSAERPKGSFSTLEIQRTEQGDSAMYLCASSRLQQQGTDTQYFGPGTRLTVL.

This sequence joins TRBV6-1 and TRBJ2-3, with 13 bases lining up with TRBD2. CDR3 length equals 19 residues. CDR1 and CDR2 (germline): MNHNS, SASEGT. J gave up 6 bases and V 3 bases, and 15 bases lay outside the gene matches. CDR3 protein: CASSDLPPGLAGVADTQYF. The CDR3 nucleotides are TGTGCCAGCAGTGATCTCCCACCAGGACTAGCGGGAGTAGCGGATACGCAGTATTTT.

The rearrangement uses TRBV7-2 and TRBJ1-4, with D possibly being TRBD1 (6 bases). Trimming took 5 bases from V and 10 from J, leaving 17 bases between them. CDR1 is SGHTA, CDR2 FQGNSA, per germline. This CDR3 has 14 amino acids. This CDR3 is CASSPKRQAGKLFF. DNA for the CDR3: TGTGCCAGCAGCCCTAAAAGACAGGCCGGAAAACTGTTTTTT.

On this clonotype: One junction end disagrees with the germline gene, perhaps due to a read error. CDR3 bases: TGTGCCAGCAAGCGTTCCGAGAACAATGGGCAGTTCTTC. Encoded protein: CASKRSENNGQFF. J is TRBJ2-1 and V is TRBV6-1; no clear D gene. The germline CDR1 and CDR2 sequences are MNHNS and SASEGT. There are 13 residues in the CDR3.

The chain is built from TRBV6-5 and TRBJ2-5; no clear D gene. V lost 5 bases to trimming and J lost 3 bases, with 7 bases between them. The length of the CDR3 is 12 residues. Germline assignment: CDR1 MNHEY and CDR2 SVGAGI. The DNA for the CDR3 is TGTGCCAGCAGTCAGCGCAAAGAGACCCAGTACTTC. Its translation is CASSQRKETQYF.

The J gene is TRBJ1-2, the V gene TRBV6-1, with unresolved D. The V gene lost 2 bases and the J gene lost 6 bases, with 10 bases spanning the gap. Germline loops: CDR1 MNHNS, CDR2 SASEGT. The CDR3 loop spans 13 amino acids. The CDR3 nucleotides are TGTGCCAGCAGTGAATTGTATGGGGATGGCTACACCTTC. Encoded protein: CASSELYGDGYTF.